The present entry profiles one T cell receptor beta chain with its context. MiXCR, applied by TCRdb to the RT-PCR reads, yields one record per CDR3 protein. Counted here are fewer than 800,000 distinct CDR3 sequences, 11% to 15% occurring once; the ten biggest clones make up roughly 3.6%. Germline V CDR1 and CDR2: DFQATT, SNEGSKA (reference sequence). The CDR3 runs 11 residues. Trimming left V 3 bases short and J 4 bases short, with 6 bases between. The gene calls are TRBV20-1 and TRBJ1-1, with D unresolved. The sequenced sample consisted of memory CD4+ T cells from blood. This receptor was taken from a female donor in good health, serving as a healthy control. CDR3 DNA: TGCAGTGCTAGGGGTATCACTGAAGCTTTCTTT. Translation: CSARGITEAFF.